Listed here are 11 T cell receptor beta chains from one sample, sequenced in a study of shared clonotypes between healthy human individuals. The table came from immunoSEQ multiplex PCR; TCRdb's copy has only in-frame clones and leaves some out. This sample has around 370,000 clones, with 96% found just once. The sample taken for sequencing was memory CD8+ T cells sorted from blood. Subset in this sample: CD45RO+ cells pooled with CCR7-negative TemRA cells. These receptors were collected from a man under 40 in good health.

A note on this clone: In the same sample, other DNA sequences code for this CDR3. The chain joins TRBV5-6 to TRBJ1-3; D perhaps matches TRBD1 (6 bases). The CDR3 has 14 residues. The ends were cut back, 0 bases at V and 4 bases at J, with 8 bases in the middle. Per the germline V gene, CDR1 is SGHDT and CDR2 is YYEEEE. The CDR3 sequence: CASSLEGGGNTIYF. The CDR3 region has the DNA TGTGCCAGCAGCTTGGAAGGGGGAGGAAACACCATATATTTT.

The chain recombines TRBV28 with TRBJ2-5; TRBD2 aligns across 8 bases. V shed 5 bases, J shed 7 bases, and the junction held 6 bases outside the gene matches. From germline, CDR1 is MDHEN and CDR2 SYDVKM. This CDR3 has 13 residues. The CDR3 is CASSSGSSGTQYF. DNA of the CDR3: TGTGCCAGCAGTAGCGGGAGCAGTGGGACCCAGTACTTC. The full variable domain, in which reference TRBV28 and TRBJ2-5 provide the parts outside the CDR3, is DVKVTQSSRYLVKRTGEKVFLECVQDMDHENMFWYRQDPGLGLRLIYFSYDVKMKEKGDIPEGYSVSREKKERFSLILESASTNQTSMYLCASSSGSSGTQYFGPGTRLLVL.

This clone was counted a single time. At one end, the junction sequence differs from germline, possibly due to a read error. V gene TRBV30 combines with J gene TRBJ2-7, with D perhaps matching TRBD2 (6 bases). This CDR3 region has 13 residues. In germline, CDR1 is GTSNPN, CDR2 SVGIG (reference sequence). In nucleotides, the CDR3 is TGTGCCGGGAGCGGGTCACCCGTTGGAGAGCAGTACTTC. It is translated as CAGSGSPVGEQYF.

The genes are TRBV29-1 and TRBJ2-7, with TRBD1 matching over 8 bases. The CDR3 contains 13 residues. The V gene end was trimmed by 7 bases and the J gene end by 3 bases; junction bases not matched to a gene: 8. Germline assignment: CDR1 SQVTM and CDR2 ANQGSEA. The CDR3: CSGILTGGYEQYF. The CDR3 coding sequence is TGCAGCGGAATACTTACAGGGGGCTACGAGCAGTACTTC.

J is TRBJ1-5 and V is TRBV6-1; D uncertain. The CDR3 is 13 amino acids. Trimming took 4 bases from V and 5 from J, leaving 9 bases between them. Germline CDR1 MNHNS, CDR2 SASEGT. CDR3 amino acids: CASSVLVDQPQHF. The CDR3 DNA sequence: TGTGCCAGCAGTGTATTGGTGGATCAGCCCCAGCATTTT.

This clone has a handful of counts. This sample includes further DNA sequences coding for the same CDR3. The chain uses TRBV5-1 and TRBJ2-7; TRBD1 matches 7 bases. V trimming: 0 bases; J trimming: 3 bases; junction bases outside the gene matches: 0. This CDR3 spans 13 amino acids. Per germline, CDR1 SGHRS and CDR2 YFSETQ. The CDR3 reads CASSLDRGYEQYF. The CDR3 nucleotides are TGCGCCAGCAGCTTGGACAGGGGCTACGAGCAGTACTTC. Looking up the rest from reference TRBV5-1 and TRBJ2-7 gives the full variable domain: KAGVTQTPRYLIKTRGQQVTLSCSPISGHRSVSWYQQTPGQGLQFLFEYFSETQRNKGNFPGRFSGRQFSNSRSEMNVSTLELGDSALYLCASSLDRGYEQYFGPGTRLTVT.

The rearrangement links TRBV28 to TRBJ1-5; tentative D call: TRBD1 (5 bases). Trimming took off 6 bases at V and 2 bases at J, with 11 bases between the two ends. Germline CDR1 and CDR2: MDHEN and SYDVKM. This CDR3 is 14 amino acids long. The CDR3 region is CASRQVKGNQPQHF. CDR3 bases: TGTGCCAGCAGACAGGTAAAAGGCAATCAGCCCCAGCATTTT.

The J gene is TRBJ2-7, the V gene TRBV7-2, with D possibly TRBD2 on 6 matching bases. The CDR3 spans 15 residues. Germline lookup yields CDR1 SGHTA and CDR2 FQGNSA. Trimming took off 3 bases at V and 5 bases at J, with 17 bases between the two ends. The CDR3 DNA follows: TGTGCCAGCAGCTTCGTTAGACTAGTCTGCCACGAGCAGTACTTC. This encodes CASSFVRLVCHEQYF.

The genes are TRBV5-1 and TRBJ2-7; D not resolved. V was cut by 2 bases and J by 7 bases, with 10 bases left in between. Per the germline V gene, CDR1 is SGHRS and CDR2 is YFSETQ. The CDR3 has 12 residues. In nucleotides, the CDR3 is TGCGCCAGCAGCTTACCGGATTGGGAGCAGTACTTC. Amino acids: CASSLPDWEQYF.

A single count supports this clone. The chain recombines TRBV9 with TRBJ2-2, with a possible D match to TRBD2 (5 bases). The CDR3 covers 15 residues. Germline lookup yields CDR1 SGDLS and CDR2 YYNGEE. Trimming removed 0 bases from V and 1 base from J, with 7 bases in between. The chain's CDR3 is CASSVEAGNTGELFF. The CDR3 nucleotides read TGTGCCAGCAGCGTAGAGGCGGGGAACACCGGGGAGCTGTTTTTT.

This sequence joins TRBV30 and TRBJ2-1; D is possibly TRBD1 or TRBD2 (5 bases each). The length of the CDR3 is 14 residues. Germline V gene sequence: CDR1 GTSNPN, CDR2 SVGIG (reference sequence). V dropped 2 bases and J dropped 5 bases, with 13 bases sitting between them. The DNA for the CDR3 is TGTGCCTGGAGTTACGGGACGGGCCACAATGAGCAGTTCTTC. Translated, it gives CAWSYGTGHNEQFF.